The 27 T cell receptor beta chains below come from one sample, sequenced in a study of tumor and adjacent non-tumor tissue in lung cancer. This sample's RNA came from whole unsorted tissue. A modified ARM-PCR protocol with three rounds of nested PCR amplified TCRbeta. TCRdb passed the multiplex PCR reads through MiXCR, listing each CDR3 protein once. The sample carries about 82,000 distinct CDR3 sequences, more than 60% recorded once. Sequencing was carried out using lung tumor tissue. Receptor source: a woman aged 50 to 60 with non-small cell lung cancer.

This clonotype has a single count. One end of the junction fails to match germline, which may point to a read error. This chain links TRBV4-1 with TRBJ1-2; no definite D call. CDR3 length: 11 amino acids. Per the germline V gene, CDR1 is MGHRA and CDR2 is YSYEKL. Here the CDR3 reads CANSQTNGYTF. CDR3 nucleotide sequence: TGCGCCAACAGCCAAACTAATGGCTACACCTTC.

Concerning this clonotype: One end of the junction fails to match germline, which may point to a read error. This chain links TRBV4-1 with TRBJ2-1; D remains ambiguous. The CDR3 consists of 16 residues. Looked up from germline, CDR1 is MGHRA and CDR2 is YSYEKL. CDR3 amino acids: CASSQYRSPSYTEQFF. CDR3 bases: TGCGCCAGCAGCCAATATCGCTCCCCGTCCTACACTGAGCAGTTCTTC.

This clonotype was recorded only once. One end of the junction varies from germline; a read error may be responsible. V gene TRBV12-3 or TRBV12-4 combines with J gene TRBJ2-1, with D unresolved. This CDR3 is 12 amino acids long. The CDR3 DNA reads TGTGCCGGCAGTCTAGGGCGAGTCGAGCAGTTCTTT. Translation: CAGSLGRVEQFF.

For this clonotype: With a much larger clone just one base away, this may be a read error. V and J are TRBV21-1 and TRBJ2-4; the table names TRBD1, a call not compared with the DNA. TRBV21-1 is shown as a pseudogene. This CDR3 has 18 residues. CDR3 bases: TGTGCCAGCAGCAAAGTTTGGAGGGAAAGGGAAGCCAAAAACATTCAGTACTTC. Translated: CASSKVWREREAKNIQYF.

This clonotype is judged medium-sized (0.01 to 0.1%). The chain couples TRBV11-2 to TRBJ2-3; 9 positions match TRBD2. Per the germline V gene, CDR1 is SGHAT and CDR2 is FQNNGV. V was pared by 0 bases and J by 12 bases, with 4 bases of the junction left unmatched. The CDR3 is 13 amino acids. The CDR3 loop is CASSLETSGPQYF. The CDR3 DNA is TGTGCCAGCAGCTTAGAGACTAGCGGACCCCAGTATTTT.

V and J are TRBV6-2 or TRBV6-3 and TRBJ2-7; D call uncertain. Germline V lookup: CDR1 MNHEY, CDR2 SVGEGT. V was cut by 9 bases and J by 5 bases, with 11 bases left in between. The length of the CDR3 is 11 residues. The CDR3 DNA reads TGTGCCAGTAGTAACTACCACGAGCAGTACTTC. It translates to CASSNYHEQYF.

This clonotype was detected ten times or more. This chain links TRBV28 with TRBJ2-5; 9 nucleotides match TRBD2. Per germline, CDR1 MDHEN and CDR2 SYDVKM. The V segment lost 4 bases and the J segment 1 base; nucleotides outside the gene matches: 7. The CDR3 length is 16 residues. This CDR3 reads CASSSALAGSQETQYF. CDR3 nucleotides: TGTGCCAGCAGTTCGGCGCTAGCGGGGTCCCAAGAGACCCAGTACTTC.

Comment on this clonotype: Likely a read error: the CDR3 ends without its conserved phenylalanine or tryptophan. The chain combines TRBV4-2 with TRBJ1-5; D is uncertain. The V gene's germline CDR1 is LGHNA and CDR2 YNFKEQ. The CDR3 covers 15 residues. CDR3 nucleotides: TGTGTCAGCAGCCAAGACCTCACTAGCAATAAGCCCCAGCATTCT. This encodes CVSSQDLTSNKPQHS.

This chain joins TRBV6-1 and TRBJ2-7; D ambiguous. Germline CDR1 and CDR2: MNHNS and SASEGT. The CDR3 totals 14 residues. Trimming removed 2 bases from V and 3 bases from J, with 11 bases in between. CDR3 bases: TGTGCCAGCAGTGAATCCACTAACGTCTACGAGCAGTACTTC. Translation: CASSESTNVYEQYF.

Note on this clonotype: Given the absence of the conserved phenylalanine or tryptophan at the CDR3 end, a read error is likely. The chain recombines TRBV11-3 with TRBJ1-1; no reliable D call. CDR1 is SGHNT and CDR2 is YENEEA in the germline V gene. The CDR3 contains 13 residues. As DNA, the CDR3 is TGTGCCAACAGCTCCCACTTGAACATTGAAGCTTTCTAT. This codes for CANSSHLNIEAFY.

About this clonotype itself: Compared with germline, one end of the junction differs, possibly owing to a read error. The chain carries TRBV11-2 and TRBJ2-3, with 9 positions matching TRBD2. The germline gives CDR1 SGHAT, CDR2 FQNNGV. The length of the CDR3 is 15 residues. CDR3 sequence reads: CVSSFGGRAIDTRYF. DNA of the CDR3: TGTGTAAGCAGCTTCGGCGGGAGGGCAATAGATACGCGGTATTTT.

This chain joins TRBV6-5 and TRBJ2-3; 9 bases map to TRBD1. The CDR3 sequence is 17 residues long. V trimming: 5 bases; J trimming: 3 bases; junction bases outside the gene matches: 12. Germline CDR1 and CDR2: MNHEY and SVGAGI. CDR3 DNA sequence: TGTGCCAGCAGTATGAGGGACAGGGTAAGGAAGACAGATACGCAGTATTTT. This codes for CASSMRDRVRKTDTQYF.

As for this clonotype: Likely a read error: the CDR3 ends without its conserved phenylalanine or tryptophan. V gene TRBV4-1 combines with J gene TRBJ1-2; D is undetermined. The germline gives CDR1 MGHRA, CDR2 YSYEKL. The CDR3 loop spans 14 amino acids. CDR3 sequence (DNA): TGTGCCAGCAGCGACCCTGCGGCTAACTATGACTACACCCTC. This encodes CASSDPAANYDYTL.

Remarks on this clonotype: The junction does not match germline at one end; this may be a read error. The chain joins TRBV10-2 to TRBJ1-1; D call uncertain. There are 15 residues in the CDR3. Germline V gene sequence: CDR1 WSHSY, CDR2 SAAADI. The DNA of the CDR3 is TGCGTCAGCATTCATCGACCCGCGGATGGTACTGAAGCTTTCTTT. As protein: CVSIHRPADGTEAFF.

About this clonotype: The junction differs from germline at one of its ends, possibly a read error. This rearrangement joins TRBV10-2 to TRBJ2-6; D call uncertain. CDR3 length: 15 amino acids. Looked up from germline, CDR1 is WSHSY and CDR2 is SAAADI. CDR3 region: CASSDIAARANVLTF. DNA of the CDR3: TGCGCCAGTAGTGACATTGCTGCGAGGGCCAACGTCCTGACTTTC.

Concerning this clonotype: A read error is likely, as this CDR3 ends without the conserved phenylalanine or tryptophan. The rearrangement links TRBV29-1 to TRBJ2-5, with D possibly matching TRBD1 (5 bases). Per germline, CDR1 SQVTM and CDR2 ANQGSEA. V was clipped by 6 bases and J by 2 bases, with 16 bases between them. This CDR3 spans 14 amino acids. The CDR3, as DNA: TGCAGCGTCACCGGACAAAGACTTCAAGAGACCCAGTACGTC. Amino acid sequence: CSVTGQRLQETQYV.

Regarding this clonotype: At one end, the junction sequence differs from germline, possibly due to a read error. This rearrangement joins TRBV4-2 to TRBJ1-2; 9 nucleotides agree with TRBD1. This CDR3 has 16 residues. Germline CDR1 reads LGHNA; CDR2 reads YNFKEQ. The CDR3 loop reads CAISQDWGQGDYGYNF. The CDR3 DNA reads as TGTGCCATCAGCCAAGACTGGGGACAGGGAGACTATGGCTACAACTTC.

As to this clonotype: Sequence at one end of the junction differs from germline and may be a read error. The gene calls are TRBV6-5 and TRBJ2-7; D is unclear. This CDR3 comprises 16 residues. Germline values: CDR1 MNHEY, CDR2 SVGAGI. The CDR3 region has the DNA TGTGCCAGCGGTTACTCGAGCAGCCCATTCTCCTACGAGCAGTACTTC. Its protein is CASGYSSSPFSYEQYF.

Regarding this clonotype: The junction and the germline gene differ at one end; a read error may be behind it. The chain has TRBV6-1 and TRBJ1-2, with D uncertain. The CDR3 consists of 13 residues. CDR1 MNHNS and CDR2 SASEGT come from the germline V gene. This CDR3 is CASGDLTSYGCTF. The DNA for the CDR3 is TGTGCCAGCGGTGACCTGACAAGCTATGGCTGCACCTTC.

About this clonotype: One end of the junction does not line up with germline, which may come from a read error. The CDR3 region is CVITAGEYEQYF. CDR3 DNA sequence: TGTGTCATCACGGCGGGGGAATACGAGCAGTACTTC. V gene TRBV10-3 combines with J gene TRBJ2-7; 7 bases align to TRBD2. Germline values: CDR1 ENHRY, CDR2 SYGVKD. CDR3 size: 12 residues.

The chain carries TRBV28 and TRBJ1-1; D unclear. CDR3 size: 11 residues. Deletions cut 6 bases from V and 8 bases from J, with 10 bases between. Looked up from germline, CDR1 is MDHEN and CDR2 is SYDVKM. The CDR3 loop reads CASSQYREAFF. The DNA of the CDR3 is TGTGCCAGCAGCCAGTACCGCGAAGCTTTCTTT.

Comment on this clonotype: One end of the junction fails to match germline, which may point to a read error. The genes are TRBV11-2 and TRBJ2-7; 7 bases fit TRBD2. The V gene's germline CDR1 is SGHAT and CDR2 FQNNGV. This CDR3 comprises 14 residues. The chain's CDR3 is CASSLVTGRYEQHF. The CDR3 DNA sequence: TGTGCCAGCAGTTTAGTAACCGGGAGGTACGAGCAGCACTTC.

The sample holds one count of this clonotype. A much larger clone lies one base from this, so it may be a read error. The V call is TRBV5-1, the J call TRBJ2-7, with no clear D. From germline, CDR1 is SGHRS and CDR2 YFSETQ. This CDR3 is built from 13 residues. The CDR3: CANSSTEFYEQYF. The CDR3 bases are TGCGCCAACAGCTCCACAGAGTTCTACGAGCAGTACTTC.

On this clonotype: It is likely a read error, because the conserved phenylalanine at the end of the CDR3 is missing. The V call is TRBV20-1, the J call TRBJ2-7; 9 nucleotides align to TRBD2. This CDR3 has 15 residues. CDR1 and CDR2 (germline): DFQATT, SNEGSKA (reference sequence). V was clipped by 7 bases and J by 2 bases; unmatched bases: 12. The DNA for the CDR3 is TGCAGTGTTAGGGCACTAGCGGGTTCACCCTACGAGCAGTACCTC. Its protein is CSVRALAGSPYEQYL.

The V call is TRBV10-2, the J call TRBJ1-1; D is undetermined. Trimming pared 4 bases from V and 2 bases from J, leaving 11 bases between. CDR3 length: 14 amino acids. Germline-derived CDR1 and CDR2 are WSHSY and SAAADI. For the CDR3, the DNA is TGCGCCAGCAGTGGGGTACGGATAAACACTGAAGCTTTCTTT. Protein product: CASSGVRINTEAFF.

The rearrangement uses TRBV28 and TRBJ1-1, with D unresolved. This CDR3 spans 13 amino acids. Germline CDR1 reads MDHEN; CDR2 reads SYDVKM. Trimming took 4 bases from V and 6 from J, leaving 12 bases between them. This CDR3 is CASSSFPGAEAFF. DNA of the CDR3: TGTGCCAGCAGTTCTTTTCCAGGAGCTGAAGCTTTCTTT.

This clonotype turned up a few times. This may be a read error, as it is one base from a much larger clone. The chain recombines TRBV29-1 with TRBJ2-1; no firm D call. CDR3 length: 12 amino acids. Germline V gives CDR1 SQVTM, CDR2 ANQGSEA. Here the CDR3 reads CSVKGSYNEQLF. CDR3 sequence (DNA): TGCAGCGTTAAGGGCTCCTACAATGAGCAGTTATTC.